This TCR beta chain appears in the sequencing data of a study of T cells after yellow fever vaccination. Study-wide findings and caveats: Post-booster reappearance was seen for most primary-vaccination clones (roughly 97% CD4, around 88% CD8).

MiXCR, run by TCRdb on the 5' RACE reads, gives a single entry per CDR3 protein. The sample lists some 300,000 distinct CDR3 sequences; around 10% were seen once. Deletions cut 4 bases from V and 0 bases from J, with 13 bases between. Germline values: CDR1 SGHRS, CDR2 YFSETQ. The CDR3 loop spans 16 amino acids. Concerning this clonotype itself: The antigen is not known.

The sequenced sample was CD4+ T cells sorted from PBMCs, obtained 5 days after the yellow fever booster vaccination. The V gene is TRBV5-1, the J gene TRBJ2-2, with D hard to call. This sequence originates from a young man who received the YFV17D yellow fever vaccine. The CDR3 sequence: CASSPALGPNTGELFF. The DNA for the CDR3 is TGCGCCAGCAGCCCCGCCCTAGGGCCGAACACCGGGGAGCTGTTTTTT.